A single sample is the source of the 2 T cell receptor beta chains below, sequenced in a study of T-cell reconstitution after alpha-beta-depleted transplantation in children. Unique molecular identifiers were built into the TCRbeta library. TCRdb re-called the PCR reads with MiXCR, one entry per CDR3 protein. The sample comprises 500,000 to 750,000 distinct CDR3 sequences, about an eighth of which are singletons, and about 2.2% rests with the top ten. The sample was PBMCs, mostly from graft donor cells, taken 360 days after TCRalphabeta/CD19-depleted stem cell transplant. Receptor source: a male patient under 18 who had a stem cell transplant for acute myeloid leukemia, so the T cells may come from the graft donor.

This clonotype showed up just a few times. V is TRBV24-1 and J is TRBJ1-1; 7 nucleotides match TRBD1. The CDR3 extends over 13 amino acids. In germline, CDR1 is KGHDR, CDR2 SFDVKD. The V segment lost 3 bases and the J segment 11 bases; nucleotides outside the gene matches: 8. CDR3 region: CATSDLGDRGAFF. The CDR3 region has the DNA TGTGCCACCAGTGATCTAGGGGACAGAGGCGCTTTCTTT.

This clonotype was detected a few times. The chain recombines TRBV27 with TRBJ2-7; 14 positions agree with TRBD2. Germline-derived CDR1 and CDR2 are MNHEY and SMNVEV (reference sequence). CDR3 size: 17 residues. With 5 bases clipped from V and 7 bases from J, the junction kept 13 bases outside the gene matches. The CDR3 DNA is TGTGCCAGCAGTCCGCAGTCCGGACTAGCGGGAGGAGGTGAGCAGTACTTC. It yields the protein CASSPQSGLAGGGEQYF.